The 7 T cell receptor beta chains given below trace back to one sample, sequenced in a study of cytomegalovirus exposure and HLA in healthy donors. Primers: 60 Vbeta forward and 13 Jbeta reverse. TCRdb's table, derived via immunoSEQ multiplex PCR, lists solely in-frame clones and lacks some. The data contain about 120,000 clones, less than 10% of them singletons. Sequencing was done on a sample of PBMCs. The receptors originated from a woman aged 40 to 50 in good health and CMV-seropositive.

This clone was observed a few times. V gene TRBV6-5 combines with J gene TRBJ1-1; a weak D match, TRBD1 (5 bases). The CDR3 totals 14 residues. From germline, CDR1 is MNHEY and CDR2 SVGAGI. The V end was cut by 7 bases, the J end by 4 bases, with 16 bases between. The CDR3 loop is CASITVRGGTEAFF. CDR3 bases: TGTGCCAGCATTACGGTAAGGGGAGGCACTGAAGCTTTCTTT.

The V call is TRBV5-1, the J call TRBJ2-7; TRBD1 is a possible D gene (7 bases). Trimming removed 1 base from V and 7 bases from J, with 12 bases in between. The CDR3 length is 13 residues. The germline gives CDR1 SGHRS, CDR2 YFSETQ. CDR3 coding DNA: TGCGCCAGCAGCTTGTACAGGGGAGGTGAGCAGTACTTC. Encoded protein: CASSLYRGGEQYF.

This clone has just a few counts. The rearrangement links TRBV30 to TRBJ1-2; 10 bases fit TRBD1. CDR1 GTSNPN and CDR2 SVGIG come from the germline V gene (reference sequence). After removal of 2 bases from V and 6 bases from J, the junction contained 6 bases not matched to a gene. The CDR3 runs to 14 residues. The CDR3 region is CAWSSFGTGDGYTF. In DNA form, the CDR3 reads TGTGCCTGGAGTTCGTTCGGGACAGGGGATGGCTACACCTTC.

The chain carries TRBV5-1 and TRBJ2-3, with TRBD2 matching 7 bases. Losses at the gene ends were 1 base for V and 0 bases for J; bases not matched to a gene: 5. The CDR3 length is 16 residues. Germline lookup yields CDR1 SGHRS and CDR2 YFSETQ. The DNA of the CDR3 is TGCGCCAGCAGCTTGATGTTGGGAGGGAGCACAGATACGCAGTATTTT. Amino acid sequence: CASSLMLGGSTDTQYF.

The chain couples TRBV7-6 to TRBJ2-7; D possibly corresponds to TRBD1 (5 bases). The CDR3 spans 13 residues. The V end was cut by 6 bases, the J end by 2 bases, with 11 bases between. Germline V lookup: CDR1 SGHVS, CDR2 FNYEAQ. CDR3 residues: CASSPGITYEQYF. CDR3 DNA sequence: TGTGCCAGCAGTCCAGGGATAACCTACGAGCAGTACTTC. Full variable domain (outside the CDR3, taken from reference TRBV7-6 and TRBJ2-7): GAGVSQSPRYKVTKRGQDVALRCDPISGHVSLYWYRQALGQGPEFLTYFNYEAQQDKSGLPNDRFSAERPEGSISTLTIQRTEQRDSAMYRCASSPGITYEQYFGPGTRLTVT.

V and J are TRBV6-5 and TRBJ1-2, with 11 bases fitting TRBD1. The CDR3 runs to 16 residues. Germline V lookup: CDR1 MNHEY, CDR2 SVGAGI. Losses at the gene ends were 2 bases for V and 4 bases for J; bases not matched to a gene: 6. CDR3 nucleotides: TGTGCCAGCAGTTACCTTCGGACAGGGGGCAGCTATGGCTACACCTTC. Protein product: CASSYLRTGGSYGYTF.

The chain combines TRBV27 with TRBJ1-5; no definite D call. CDR1 MNHEY and CDR2 SMNVEV come from the germline V gene (reference sequence). This CDR3 is 13 amino acids long. Trimming removed 3 bases from V and 4 bases from J, with 7 bases in between. Here the CDR3 DNA reads TGTGCCAGCAGTTTCCGCCTAAATCAGCCCCAGCATTTT. The encoded protein is CASSFRLNQPQHF.